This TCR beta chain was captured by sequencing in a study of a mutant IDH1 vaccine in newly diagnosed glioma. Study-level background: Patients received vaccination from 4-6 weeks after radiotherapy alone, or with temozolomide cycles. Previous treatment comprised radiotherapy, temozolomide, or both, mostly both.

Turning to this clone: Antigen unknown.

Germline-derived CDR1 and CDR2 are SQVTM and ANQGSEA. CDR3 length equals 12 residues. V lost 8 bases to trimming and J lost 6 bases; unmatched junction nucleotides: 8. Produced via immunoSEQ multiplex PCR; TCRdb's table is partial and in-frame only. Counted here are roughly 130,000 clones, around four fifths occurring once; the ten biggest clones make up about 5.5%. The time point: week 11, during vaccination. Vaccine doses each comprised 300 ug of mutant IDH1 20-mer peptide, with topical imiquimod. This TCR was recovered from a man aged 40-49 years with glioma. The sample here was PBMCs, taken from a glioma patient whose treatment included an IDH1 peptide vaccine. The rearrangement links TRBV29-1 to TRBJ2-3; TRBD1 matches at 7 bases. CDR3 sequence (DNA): TGCAGCATAAGACAGGGACGGGATACGCAGTATTTT. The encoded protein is CSIRQGRDTQYF.